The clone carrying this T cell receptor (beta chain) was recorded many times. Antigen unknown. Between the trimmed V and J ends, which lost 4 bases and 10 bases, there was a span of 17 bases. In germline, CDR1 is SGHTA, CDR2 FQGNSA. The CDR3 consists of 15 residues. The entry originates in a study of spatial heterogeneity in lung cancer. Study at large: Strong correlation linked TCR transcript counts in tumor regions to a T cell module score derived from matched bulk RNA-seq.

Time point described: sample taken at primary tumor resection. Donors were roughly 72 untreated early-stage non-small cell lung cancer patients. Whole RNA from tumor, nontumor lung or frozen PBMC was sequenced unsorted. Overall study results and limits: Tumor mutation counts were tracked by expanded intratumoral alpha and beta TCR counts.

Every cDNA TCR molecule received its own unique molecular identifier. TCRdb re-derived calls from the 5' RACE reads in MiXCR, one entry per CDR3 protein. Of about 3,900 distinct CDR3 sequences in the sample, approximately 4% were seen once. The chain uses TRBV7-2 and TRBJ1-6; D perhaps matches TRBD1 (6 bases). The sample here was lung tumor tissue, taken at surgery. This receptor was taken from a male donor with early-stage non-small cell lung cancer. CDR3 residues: CASSSQGQIRSPLHF. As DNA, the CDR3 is TGTGCCAGCAGCTCCCAGGGACAAATCCGGTCACCCCTCCACTTT.